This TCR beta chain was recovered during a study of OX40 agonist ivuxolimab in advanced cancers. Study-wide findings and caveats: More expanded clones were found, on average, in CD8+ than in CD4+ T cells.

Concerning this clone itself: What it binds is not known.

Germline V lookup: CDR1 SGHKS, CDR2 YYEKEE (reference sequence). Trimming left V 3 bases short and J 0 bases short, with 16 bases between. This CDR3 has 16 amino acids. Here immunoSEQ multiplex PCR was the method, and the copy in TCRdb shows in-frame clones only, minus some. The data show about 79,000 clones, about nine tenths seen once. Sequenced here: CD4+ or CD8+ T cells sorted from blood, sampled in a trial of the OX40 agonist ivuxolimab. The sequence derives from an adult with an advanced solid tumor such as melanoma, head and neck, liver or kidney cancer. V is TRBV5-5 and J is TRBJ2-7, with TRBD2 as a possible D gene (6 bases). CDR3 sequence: CASSSDLEGTSYEQYF. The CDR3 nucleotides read TGTGCCAGCAGCTCGGACTTGGAGGGGACCTCCTACGAGCAGTACTTC.